The source of this T cell receptor (beta chain) is a study of blood T cell repertoires in COVID-19. Study information: Spain, Italy and the United States supplied samples that represented acute and convalescent COVID-19.

Libraries were prepared by immunoSEQ multiplex PCR; TCRdb keeps only in-frame clonotypes and omits some of them. The table records 140,000 to 150,000 clones, about 77% of them present only once. This CDR3 spans 11 amino acids. V lost 8 bases to trimming and J lost 4 bases; unmatched junction nucleotides: 2. Germline V lookup: CDR1 DFQATT, CDR2 SNEGSKA (reference sequence). The source material was peripheral blood. This TCR was sampled from a man aged 55 to 69 with acute or convalescent COVID-19. This chain uses TRBV20-1 with TRBJ2-1; 7 bases match TRBD1. The CDR3 bases are TGCAGTTCAGGGGGTTACAATGAGCAGTTCTTC. This translates into CSSGGYNEQFF.